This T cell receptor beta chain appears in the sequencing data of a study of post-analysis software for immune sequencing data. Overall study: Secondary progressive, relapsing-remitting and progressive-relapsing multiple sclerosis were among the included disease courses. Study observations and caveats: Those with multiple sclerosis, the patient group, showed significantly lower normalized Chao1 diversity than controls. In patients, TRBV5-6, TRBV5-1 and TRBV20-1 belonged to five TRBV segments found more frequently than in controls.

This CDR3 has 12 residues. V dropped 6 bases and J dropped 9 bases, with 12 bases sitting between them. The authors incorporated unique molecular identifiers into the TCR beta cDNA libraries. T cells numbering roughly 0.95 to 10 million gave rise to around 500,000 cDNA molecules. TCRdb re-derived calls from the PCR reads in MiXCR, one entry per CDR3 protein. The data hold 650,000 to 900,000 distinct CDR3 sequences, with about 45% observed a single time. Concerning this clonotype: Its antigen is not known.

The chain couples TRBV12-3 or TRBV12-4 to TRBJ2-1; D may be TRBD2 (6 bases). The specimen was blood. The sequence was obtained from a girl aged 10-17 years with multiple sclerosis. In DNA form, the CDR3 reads TGTGCCAGCAGACAACCCGGGGGTGAGCAGTTCTTC. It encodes CASRQPGGEQFF.